One and the same sample provided the 32 T cell receptor beta chains below, sequenced in a study of CD8 T cells in Susac syndrome. With random hexamers, 0.5 to 1 ug RNA was reverse transcribed. MiXCR, run by TCRdb on the immunoSEQ multiplex PCR reads, gives a single entry per CDR3 protein. The sample has about 280,000 distinct CDR3 sequences; roughly 84% are singletons. Sample: CD8+ T cells from PBMCs. The receptors originated from a human donor with multiple sclerosis.

V gene TRBV5-1 combines with J gene TRBJ2-7; the D gene is possibly TRBD1 (6 bases). There are 13 residues in the CDR3. The ends were cut back, 1 base at V and 5 bases at J, with 10 bases in the middle. Germline CDR1 is SGHRS and CDR2 is YFSETQ. CDR3 loop: CASSLNRADEQYF. CDR3 nucleotides: TGCGCCAGCAGCTTGAACAGGGCCGACGAGCAGTACTTC.

The CDR3 DNA sequence: TGTGCCAGCAGTGTACAGGGTAGGTCCTACGAGCAGTACTTC. This gives the protein CASSVQGRSYEQYF. The V and J genes are TRBV27 and TRBJ2-7, with D possibly being TRBD1 (6 bases). The CDR3 is 14 amino acids. CDR1 is MNHEY, CDR2 SMNVEV, per germline (reference sequence). Trimming pared 5 bases from V and 1 base from J, leaving 12 bases between.

The V gene is TRBV24-1, the J gene TRBJ2-1; TRBD1 aligns across 8 bases. This CDR3 contains 13 residues. Per germline, CDR1 KGHDR and CDR2 SFDVKD. V dropped 5 bases and J dropped 8; count of bases not matched to a gene: 4. CDR3 sequence: CATSGRQGYEQFF. CDR3 nucleotide sequence: TGTGCCACCAGTGGCCGACAGGGGTATGAGCAGTTCTTC.

The rearrangement links TRBV5-5 to TRBJ2-7; a possible D gene is TRBD2 (6 bases). CDR3 size: 15 residues. CDR1 SGHKS and CDR2 YYEKEE come from the germline V gene (reference sequence). The ends were cut back, 0 bases at V and 6 bases at J, with 16 bases in the middle. CDR3 DNA sequence: TGTGCCAGCAGCTTGGAGTCGGGTCGGAGGGGCGAGCAGTACTTC. Residues: CASSLESGRRGEQYF. Filled out from reference TRBV5-5 and TRBJ2-7, the complete variable domain reads DAGVTQSPTHLIKTRGQQVTLRCSPISGHKSVSWYQQVLGQGPQFIFQYYEKEERGRGNFPDRFSARQFPNYSSELNVNALLLGDSALYLCASSLESGRRGEQYFGPGTRLTVT.

This clonotype appeared a single time. V usage is TRBV27 and J usage is TRBJ2-3; no reliable D call. With 7 bases removed from V and 0 bases from J, the gap between germline ends came to 8 bases. The CDR3 sequence is 13 residues long. CDR1 MNHEY and CDR2 SMNVEV come from the germline V gene (reference sequence). The CDR3 reads CASIHGSTDTQYF. The CDR3 nucleotides read TGTGCCAGCATTCACGGTAGCACAGATACGCAGTATTTT.

This sequence joins TRBV27 and TRBJ2-7; 9 bases line up with TRBD1. The V gene end was trimmed by 6 bases and the J gene end by 4 bases; junction bases not matched to a gene: 7. The length of the CDR3 is 14 residues. Germline V gene data show CDR1 as MNHEY and CDR2 as SMNVEV (reference sequence). The CDR3 DNA sequence: TGTGCCAGCAGCAAGACAGGGGGAGTATACGAGCAGTACTTC. It encodes CASSKTGGVYEQYF.

This clonotype was seen just once. The chain is built from TRBV11-3 and TRBJ2-2; tentatively, D is TRBD1 (5 bases). CDR3 length equals 17 residues. CDR1 and CDR2 (germline): SGHNT, YENEEA. V dropped 5 bases and J dropped 3 bases, with 19 bases sitting between them. The CDR3 loop reads CASSPNPRQSDTGELFF. CDR3 bases: TGTGCCAGCAGCCCGAACCCCCGACAGTCCGACACCGGGGAGCTGTTTTTT.

This clonotype was seen a few times. The chain joins TRBV29-1 to TRBJ2-4; a possible D gene is TRBD1 (5 bases). Deletions cut 6 bases from V and 2 bases from J, with 11 bases between. Germline V lookup: CDR1 SQVTM, CDR2 ANQGSEA. This CDR3 region has 13 residues. The CDR3 sequence: CSVPDSTKNIQYF. The CDR3 DNA sequence: TGCAGCGTCCCAGACAGTACCAAAAACATTCAGTACTTC.

V gene TRBV28 combines with J gene TRBJ1-1; the D is unclear. The ends were cut back, 4 bases at V and 3 bases at J, with 9 bases in the middle. The CDR3 contains 13 residues. Germline loops: CDR1 MDHEN, CDR2 SYDVKM. DNA for the CDR3: TGTGCCAGCAGTTCCCAGATGGACACTGAAGCTTTCTTT. Translating gives CASSSQMDTEAFF.

V gene TRBV25-1 combines with J gene TRBJ1-5; D remains unclear. This CDR3 has 14 residues. Germline-derived CDR1 and CDR2 are MGHDK and SYGVNS. The V end was cut by 3 bases, the J end by 3 bases, with 9 bases between. The CDR3 sequence is CASSDRVFNQPQHF. CDR3 bases: TGTGCCAGCAGTGACCGGGTCTTCAATCAGCCCCAGCATTTT.

The chain combines TRBV28 with TRBJ2-7; no clear D. Germline V lookup: CDR1 MDHEN, CDR2 SYDVKM. Trimming cost V 3 bases and J 0 bases, with 9 bases left between them. This CDR3 region has 14 residues. In DNA form, the CDR3 reads TGTGCCAGCAGTTTCGTGGAATCCTCCTACGAGCAGTACTTC. It specifies CASSFVESSYEQYF. The variable domain in full, completed from reference TRBV28 and TRBJ2-7, reads DVKVTQSSRYLVKRTGEKVFLECVQDMDHENMFWYRQDPGLGLRLIYFSYDVKMKEKGDIPEGYSVSREKKERFSLILESASTNQTSMYLCASSFVESSYEQYFGPGTRLTVT.

This clonotype has a single count. CDR3 in DNA: TGTGCCAGCACGGCCGGGACAGTGAACACTGAAGCTTTCTTT. It yields the protein CASTAGTVNTEAFF. J is TRBJ1-1 and V is TRBV25-1; 7 bases map to TRBD1. V lost 7 bases and J lost 0; bases outside the gene matches: 5. Per germline, CDR1 MGHDK and CDR2 SYGVNS. CDR3 length equals 14 residues. The complete variable domain, with remaining parts taken from reference TRBV25-1 and TRBJ1-1, reads EADIYQTPRYLVIGTGKKITLECSQTMGHDKMYWYQQDPGMELHLIHYSYGVNSTEKGDLSSESTVSRIRTEHFPLTLESARPSHTSQYLCASTAGTVNTEAFFGQGTRLTVV.

The chain couples TRBV15 to TRBJ1-5, with no clear D. The CDR3 contains 15 residues. The germline V gene has CDR1 LNHNV and CDR2 YYDKDF (reference sequence). Trimming cost V 3 bases and J 1 base, with 10 bases left between them. CDR3 protein: CATSSGLASNQPQHF. CDR3 DNA: TGTGCCACCAGCAGCGGGTTGGCGAGCAATCAGCCCCAGCATTTT.

This clonotype came up once. V usage is TRBV28 and J usage is TRBJ2-5; D is possibly TRBD1 (6 bases). V was shortened by 6 bases and J by 2 bases, with 10 bases between the two germline ends. The germline V gene has CDR1 MDHEN and CDR2 SYDVKM. The CDR3 runs 13 residues. The CDR3 sequence is CASRMTGQETQYF. In DNA, the CDR3 is TGTGCCAGCAGGATGACAGGACAAGAGACCCAGTACTTC. The full variable domain, with the rest looked up from reference TRBV28 and TRBJ2-5, is DVKVTQSSRYLVKRTGEKVFLECVQDMDHENMFWYRQDPGLGLRLIYFSYDVKMKEKGDIPEGYSVSREKKERFSLILESASTNQTSMYLCASRMTGQETQYFGPGTRLLVL.

This rearrangement joins TRBV6-5 to TRBJ1-2; a weak D match, TRBD1 (5 bases). Germline V gives CDR1 MNHEY, CDR2 SVGAGI. The V gene lost 0 bases and the J gene lost 8 bases, with 13 bases spanning the gap. The CDR3 contains 14 residues. CDR3 residues: CASSYSGDGRGYTF. CDR3 sequence (DNA): TGTGCCAGCAGTTACTCAGGGGACGGGAGAGGCTACACCTTC.

The chain uses TRBV4-1 and TRBJ1-1; D unresolved. CDR1 is MGHRA, CDR2 YSYEKL, per germline. V was pared by 8 bases and J by 6 bases, with 16 bases between. This CDR3 has 13 amino acids. CDR3 nucleotides: TGCGCCAGCGGCGATAGACGGGTCTCTGAAGCTTTCTTT. Residues: CASGDRRVSEAFF.

This rearrangement joins TRBV10-3 to TRBJ1-4; no reliable D call. V was clipped by 4 bases and J by 5 bases, with 5 bases between them. This CDR3 comprises 12 residues. Germline assignment: CDR1 ENHRY and CDR2 SYGVKD. The CDR3 loop reads CAISGNNEKLFF. CDR3 nucleotide sequence: TGTGCCATCAGTGGGAACAATGAAAAACTGTTTTTT.

This sequence joins TRBV20-1 and TRBJ2-1; D uncertain. Germline CDR1 and CDR2: DFQATT and SNEGSKA (reference sequence). Trimming removed 3 bases at V and 4 bases at J, with 16 bases between. The CDR3 is made up of 15 amino acids. The CDR3, as DNA: TGCAGTGCTAGTAACCCTACCGCGAAGTACAATGAGCAGTTCTTC. It codes for CSASNPTAKYNEQFF.

This clonotype was detected only a few times. V is TRBV27 and J is TRBJ2-3; 10 nucleotides agree with TRBD2. Per the germline V gene, CDR1 is MNHEY and CDR2 is SMNVEV (reference sequence). Germline trimming cut 6 bases from V and 1 base from J; bases unmatched to any gene: 4. CDR3 length: 15 amino acids. The chain's CDR3 is CASSVGTSGTDTQYF. CDR3 nucleotides: TGTGCCAGCAGCGTGGGGACTAGCGGCACAGATACGCAGTATTTT.

The gene calls are TRBV27 and TRBJ2-3, with D possibly TRBD1 on 6 matching bases. Germline-derived CDR1 and CDR2 are MNHEY and SMNVEV (reference sequence). The V gene lost 8 bases and the J gene lost 2 bases, with 17 bases spanning the gap. This CDR3 has 15 amino acids. CDR3 nucleotides: TGTGCCAGCGGCTCGGGACATGAGCCCACAGATACGCAGTATTTT. It codes for CASGSGHEPTDTQYF.

In DNA, the CDR3 is TGTGCCAGCAGCCAAGATATCCTAGCGGGAGGGTACAATGAGCAGTTCTTC. It encodes CASSQDILAGGYNEQFF. V gene TRBV14 combines with J gene TRBJ2-1; the match to TRBD2 covers 12 bases. Germline assignment: CDR1 SGHDN and CDR2 FVKESK. The trim removed 0 bases at V and 4 bases at J, leaving 4 bases unmatched. CDR3 size: 17 residues.

The CDR3 region has the DNA TGTGCCAGCAGTGCACGAGTCAACACTGAAGCTTTCTTT. This translates into CASSARVNTEAFF. The chain links TRBV27 to TRBJ1-1; no reliable D call. Trimming stripped 5 bases from V and 2 bases from J, with 9 bases between. The germline V gene encodes CDR1 MNHEY and CDR2 SMNVEV (reference sequence). This CDR3 spans 13 amino acids.

Details on this clonotype: The junction does not match germline at one end; this may be a read error. This chain connects TRBV9 to TRBJ2-5; D is unresolved. The CDR3 runs 14 residues. CDR1 is SGDLS, CDR2 YYNGEE, per germline. As DNA, the CDR3 is TGTGCCGGCAGCGTAGAGATACTCGGCGAGACCCAGTACTTC. Its translation is CAGSVEILGETQYF.

The gene calls are TRBV7-8 and TRBJ2-3; D gene unclear. This CDR3 region has 17 residues. V was pared by 1 base and J by 2 bases, with 16 bases between. Germline V gives CDR1 SGHVS, CDR2 FQNEAQ. DNA of the CDR3: TGTGCCAGCAGCTTAGGCCATGCTAGGTCGGTCACAGATACGCAGTATTTT. This codes for CASSLGHARSVTDTQYF. The entire variable domain, with the rest obtained from reference TRBV7-8 and TRBJ2-3, is as follows: GAGVSQSPRYKVAKRGQDVALRCDPISGHVSLFWYQQALGQGPEFLTYFQNEAQLDKSGLPSDRFFAERPEGSVSTLKIQRTQQEDSAVYLCASSLGHARSVTDTQYFGPGTRLTVL.

The rearrangement joins TRBV9 to TRBJ2-3, with D perhaps TRBD2 (6 bases). In germline, CDR1 is SGDLS, CDR2 YYNGEE. The CDR3 contains 14 residues. Between the trimmed V and J ends, which lost 3 bases and 1 base, there was a span of 9 bases. Here the CDR3 DNA reads TGTGCCAGCAGCGCTCAGCGGGGCACAGATACGCAGTATTTT. Amino acids: CASSAQRGTDTQYF.

This clonotype turned up a few times. This chain connects TRBV11-2 to TRBJ2-7; 9 bases align to TRBD1. Germline trimming cut 0 bases from V and 4 bases from J; bases unmatched to any gene: 4. The CDR3 length is 15 residues. Germline-derived CDR1 and CDR2 are SGHAT and FQNNGV. CDR3 amino acids: CASSLEGTGTYEQYF. The CDR3 DNA reads TGTGCCAGCAGCTTAGAGGGGACAGGGACGTACGAGCAGTACTTC.

The rearrangement links TRBV7-2 to TRBJ2-5; TRBD2 aligns across 7 bases. CDR3 length: 18 residues. J lost 1 base, V lost 0 bases, and 11 bases had no gene match. Germline V gene sequence: CDR1 SGHTA, CDR2 FQGNSA. The chain's CDR3 is CASSLAPLLGTIQETQYF. The CDR3 DNA reads TGTGCCAGCAGCTTAGCCCCTTTGTTAGGGACTATCCAAGAGACCCAGTACTTC.

This chain joins TRBV7-3 and TRBJ1-1; D uncertain. CDR1 SGHTA and CDR2 FQGTGA come from the germline V gene. This CDR3 region has 14 residues. The V gene lost 5 bases and the J gene lost 1 base, with 11 bases spanning the gap. DNA for the CDR3: TGTGCCAGCAGCCCAGGACCGCAGAACACTGAAGCTTTCTTT. It is translated as CASSPGPQNTEAFF.

The chain combines TRBV5-4 with TRBJ2-5, with D possibly matching TRBD1 (5 bases). The length of the CDR3 is 14 residues. Germline V gene data show CDR1 as SGHNT and CDR2 as YYREEE (reference sequence). V lost 2 bases and J 4 bases, leaving 12 bases between the germline ends. The CDR3 nucleotides read TGTGCCAGCAGCTTTCAGGGTGGAACAGAGACCCAGTACTTC. The encoded protein is CASSFQGGTETQYF.

This clonotype showed up just a few times. The rearrangement uses TRBV11-2 and TRBJ2-1; no reliable D call. This CDR3 spans 15 amino acids. V was pared by 1 base and J by 0 bases, with 7 bases between. The germline V gene has CDR1 SGHAT and CDR2 FQNNGV. Here the CDR3 DNA reads TGTGCCAGCAGCTTAGCCTTAAGCTCCTACAATGAGCAGTTCTTC. Residues: CASSLALSSYNEQFF.

The chain couples TRBV29-1 to TRBJ2-1; D remains unclear. CDR3 length: 14 amino acids. V was pared by 7 bases and J by 2 bases, with 15 bases between. Germline V gene data show CDR1 as SQVTM and CDR2 as ANQGSEA. CDR3 sequence: CSGFLGVAYNEQFF. As DNA, the CDR3 is TGCAGCGGATTTCTAGGTGTAGCCTACAATGAGCAGTTCTTC.

This clonotype was detected only a few times. The rearrangement uses TRBV6-1 and TRBJ1-5, with D possibly TRBD1 on 5 matching bases. CDR3 length: 15 residues. V lost 4 bases and J 0 bases, leaving 10 bases between the germline ends. Per the germline V gene, CDR1 is MNHNS and CDR2 is SASEGT. Written as DNA, the CDR3 is TGTGCCAGCAGTGGAAGGGGACCTAGCAATCAGCCCCAGCATTTT. Protein product: CASSGRGPSNQPQHF.